This note documents a single T cell receptor beta chain sequence. V shed 8 bases and J 2 bases; nucleotides not matched to a gene: 17. The length of the CDR3 is 17 residues. Germline loops: CDR1 WNHNN, CDR2 SYGVQD (reference sequence). Using immunoSEQ multiplex PCR, the repertoire was profiled, and TCRdb retains in-frame clones only, with some absent. Counted here are some 78,000 clones, roughly nine tenths occurring once; the ten biggest clones make up about 7.4%. The data originate from a study of control samples from healthy donors and cancer patients. The sequence was collected from a woman aged 60-70 years in good health. The genes are TRBV10-1 and TRBJ1-2; 7 positions match TRBD1. Sequencing used blood. The chain's CDR3 is CASPTPGQILINYGYTF. The CDR3 DNA follows: TGCGCCAGCCCGACGCCGGGACAGATATTGATCAACTATGGCTACACCTTC.